What follows is one T cell receptor (beta chain) and its context. The specificity of this receptor is unknown. No per-base quality is available; no much larger clone lies one base away. Donors formed part of the validation cohort, which comprised 120 subjects and was distinct from the first cohort of over 500 subjects. This specimen comes from a study of cytomegalovirus exposure and HLA in healthy donors listed by TCRdb under 2017. Describing the broader study: The approximately 710 repertoires of the first cohort and the roughly 120 validation repertoires were produced on the same platform, according to a later analysis. Besides the first cohort of 500 to 700 subjects, a separate validation cohort made up of roughly 120 different subjects was used. The aim of the study was to test whether cataloging public T cell receptors could identify signatures of past pathogen exposure. To predict cytomegalovirus infection status, the study combined high-throughput TCR immunosequencing, statistical association of individual TCRs with disease status, and machine learning.

Preparation of the library involved the immunoSEQ multiplex PCR assay. Regarding the original processing steps: A statistical classification framework was built for diagnosing cytomegalovirus status from the catalog of TCR beta chain sequences. The source is immuneACCESS, and TCRdb retained only in-frame sequences with V and J called. Part of the clones is not carried over; for the studies checked, unresolved V genes explain less than half of this, and the remainder is unexplained. V, J and clone size reflect that table, while D and trimming were determined from the DNA. In all, the sample holds 45,000 to 65,000 clones, and approximately 89% of those were seen once. The ten largest clones capture roughly 14% of the sample. General findings and caveats noted by the study authors: While some public TCRs were present in many individuals, most TCR sequences turned up only very rarely across donors. According to the authors, the approach could potentially be generalized to other disease states and immunological phenotypes. A total of about 180 TCR beta chains were listed by the study as associated with cytomegalovirus. In both the original and validation cohorts, the classifier was reported to diagnose cytomegalovirus status with high specificity and sensitivity. A later analysis lacked HLA typing for the validation cohort, so it scored co-occurrence in that cohort across all 120 or so repertoires. Subsequent analysis determined that TCRs grouped into clusters in the first cohort also showed a tendency toward co-occurrence across the roughly 110 validation repertoires, and approximately 93% of cluster scores exceeded 0. In vitro tests confirmed that three of the cytomegalovirus-associated TCR beta chains recognize cytomegalovirus antigens.

This TCR was sampled from a woman between 18 and 30 years old in good health and CMV-seronegative. Material: PBMCs.

DNA sequence: TGTGCCATCAGTGACTCCGCGTACAATGAGCAGTTCTTC. The resulting protein is CAISDSAYNEQFF. The chain was built from TRBV10-3 and TRBJ2-1, with an unclear D gene assignment. Reading the germline V gene gives CDR1 ENHRY and CDR2 SYGVKD. Its CDR3 holds 13 amino acids, cysteine through phenylalanine. Only the CDR3 portion is preserved as DNA: 39 bases, with reading frame beginning at the first base. V drops 3 bases and J drops 4 bases, leaving 7 bases in between.